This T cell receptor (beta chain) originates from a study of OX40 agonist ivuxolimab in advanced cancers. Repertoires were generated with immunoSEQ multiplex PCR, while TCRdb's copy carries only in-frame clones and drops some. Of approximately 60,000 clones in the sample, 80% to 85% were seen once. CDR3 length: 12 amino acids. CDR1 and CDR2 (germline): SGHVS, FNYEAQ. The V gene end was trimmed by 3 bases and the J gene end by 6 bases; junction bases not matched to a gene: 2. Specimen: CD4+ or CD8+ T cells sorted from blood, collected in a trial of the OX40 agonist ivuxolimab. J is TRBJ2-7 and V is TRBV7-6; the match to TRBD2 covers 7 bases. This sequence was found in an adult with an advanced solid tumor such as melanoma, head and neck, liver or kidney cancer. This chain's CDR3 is CASSFGGVEQYF. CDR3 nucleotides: TGTGCCAGCAGCTTTGGGGGGGTCGAGCAGTACTTC.